This entry features one TCR beta chain sequence. The CDR3 has 13 residues. Germline V lookup: CDR1 SNHLY, CDR2 FYNNEI. V gave up 0 bases and J gave up 11 bases, with 13 bases separating them. The sample comes from a study of blood T cell repertoires in COVID-19. Study in general: There were acute and convalescent COVID-19 samples, and they came from the United States, Italy and Spain. PBMCs, B-cell-depleted T cells, or T cells were the source of the cDNA or gDNA that made up the material.

Source study methods: Quantification of nucleated cells was approximated via reference gene primer amplification. Sequencing used immunoSEQ multiplex PCR; TCRdb keeps in-frame clones, though not all of them. V and J calls and clone size are as listed in that table; D and trimming were resolved from the DNA. The sample lists tens of thousands of clones, about 89% occurring once. The genes are TRBV2 and TRBJ1-1; D not certain. The sequence derives from a man in his sixties with acute or convalescent COVID-19. The sample consisted of peripheral blood. CDR3 sequence: CASSEAGRLGAFF. The CDR3 DNA sequence: TGTGCCAGCAGTGAAGCTGGGAGGTTAGGCGCTTTCTTT.